The 20 T cell receptor beta chains presented below share a single source sample, sequenced in a study of chemoradiotherapy in HPV16-positive cancers. Clones were read by immunoSEQ multiplex PCR, and TCRdb kept only the in-frame ones, dropping some. The sample consists of about 11,000 clones, roughly 71% of them appearing once. Sampling was carried out from a patient who underwent chemoradiotherapy. The source is a human donor with HPV-associated anogenital cancer.

The chain combines TRBV6-6 with TRBJ1-5; D remains unclear. CDR1 is MNHNY and CDR2 is SVGAGI in the germline V gene (reference sequence). The V end lost 8 bases, the J end lost 0 bases, and 8 bases lay between the germline ends. The CDR3 is 13 residues long. Here the CDR3 DNA reads TGTGCCAGCGGCTCATATAGCAATCAGCCCCAGCATTTT. Protein sequence: CASGSYSNQPQHF.

The V and J genes are TRBV27 and TRBJ2-7, with TRBD2 matching over 7 bases. The germline V gene has CDR1 MNHEY and CDR2 SMNVEV (reference sequence). V was clipped by 5 bases and J by 2 bases; unmatched bases: 9. The CDR3 contains 15 residues. The CDR3, as DNA: TGTGCCAGCAGTCGCCGGGGCAGCGGGGCCTACGAGCAGTACTTC. This codes for CASSRRGSGAYEQYF.

The chain has TRBV29-1 and TRBJ2-5; D is undetermined. The CDR3 totals 12 residues. The ends were cut back, 0 bases at V and 7 bases at J, with 9 bases in the middle. Germline V lookup: CDR1 SQVTM, CDR2 ANQGSEA. CDR3 bases: TGCAGCGTTGAAGATCAGGATGGGACCCAGTACTTC. The encoded protein is CSVEDQDGTQYF.

V and J are TRBV2 and TRBJ2-7, with D unresolved. CDR3 size: 13 residues. The V end lost 4 bases, the J end lost 1 base, and 8 bases lay between the germline ends. Germline V gene lookup returns CDR1 SNHLY and CDR2 FYNNEI. CDR3 DNA: TGTGCCAGCAGTGGACATCTATCCTACGAGCAGTACTTC. Encoded protein: CASSGHLSYEQYF.

CDR3 in amino acids: CASSLSLGTLSYEQYF. CDR3 nucleotides: TGTGCCAGCAGTTTGAGCTTGGGGACCCTCTCCTACGAGCAGTACTTC. The rearrangement uses TRBV28 and TRBJ2-7; D may match TRBD1 or TRBD2 (5 bases each). The germline CDR1 and CDR2 sequences are MDHEN and SYDVKM. Deletions cut 3 bases from V and 0 bases from J, with 15 bases between. This CDR3 has 16 residues.

The chain links TRBV19 to TRBJ1-5; 9 bases agree with TRBD1. Per the germline V gene, CDR1 is LNHDA and CDR2 is SQIVND (reference sequence). V was clipped by 8 bases and J by 3 bases; unmatched bases: 11. CDR3 size: 16 residues. The DNA for the CDR3 is TGTGCCAGTGGGGGGGGACAGGGAATGAACAATCAGCCCCAGCATTTT. This codes for CASGGGQGMNNQPQHF.

This clone showed up just a few times. The chain links TRBV9 to TRBJ1-2; maybe TRBD1 (5 bases). Per the germline V gene, CDR1 is SGDLS and CDR2 is YYNGEE. V was trimmed by 2 bases and J by 4 bases, leaving 9 bases between them. The CDR3 is 13 residues long. The CDR3 is CASSVAGTYGYTF. CDR3 nucleotide sequence: TGTGCCAGCAGCGTGGCAGGGACCTATGGCTACACCTTC.

V is TRBV19 and J is TRBJ2-6; unclear D gene. The ends were cut back, 2 bases at V and 0 bases at J, with 8 bases in the middle. Germline values: CDR1 LNHDA, CDR2 SQIVND (reference sequence). The CDR3 is 16 amino acids. CDR3 sequence reads: CASSISDTSGANVLTF. The DNA for the CDR3 is TGTGCCAGTAGTATATCAGACACCTCTGGGGCCAACGTCCTGACTTTC. Full variable domain (outside the CDR3, taken from reference TRBV19 and TRBJ2-6): DGGITQSPKYLFRKEGQNVTLSCEQNLNHDAMYWYRQDPGQGLRLIYYSQIVNDFQKGDIAEGYSVSREKKESFPLTVTSAQKNPTAFYLCASSISDTSGANVLTFGAGSRLTVL.

The rearrangement links TRBV4-1 to TRBJ1-4; D is undetermined. Germline CDR1 MGHRA, CDR2 YSYEKL. The CDR3 contains 13 residues. Trimming pared 3 bases from V and 7 bases from J, leaving 9 bases between. CDR3 protein: CASSQVQTEKLFF. The CDR3 coding sequence is TGCGCCAGCAGCCAGGTTCAAACTGAAAAACTGTTTTTT.

This sequence joins TRBV7-2 and TRBJ2-7; 10 bases agree with TRBD2. V shed 3 bases, J shed 4 bases, and the junction held 6 bases outside the gene matches. The CDR3 sequence is 15 residues long. Germline CDR1 is SGHTA and CDR2 is FQGNSA. CDR3 nucleotides: TGTGCCAGCAGCTTGGCTAGCGGGAGCATATACGAGCAGTACTTC. Translating it yields CASSLASGSIYEQYF.

This clone appeared once. J is TRBJ2-7 and V is TRBV7-2, with 13 bases fitting TRBD2. Looked up from germline, CDR1 is SGHTA and CDR2 is FQGNSA. The CDR3 runs 19 residues. With 0 bases clipped from V and 4 bases from J, the junction kept 12 bases outside the gene matches. The CDR3 reads CASSLAPGLAGRKVYEQYF. DNA of the CDR3: TGTGCCAGCAGCTTAGCACCGGGACTAGCGGGAAGAAAGGTTTACGAGCAGTACTTC.

V is TRBV9 and J is TRBJ1-4, with TRBD1 as a possible D gene (6 bases). This CDR3 spans 15 amino acids. Trimming shortened V by 4 bases and J by 8 bases, and 18 bases separated the two germline ends. Germline V CDR1 and CDR2: SGDLS, YYNGEE. The CDR3: CASSRWDTAREKLFF. CDR3 DNA: TGTGCCAGCAGCAGATGGGACACAGCAAGGGAAAAACTGTTTTTT.

V is TRBV9 and J is TRBJ2-2; TRBD2 might be the D (5 bases). Trimming stripped 1 base from V and 1 base from J, with 11 bases between. The CDR3 is made up of 16 amino acids. Germline V gene lookup returns CDR1 SGDLS and CDR2 YYNGEE. The CDR3 DNA reads as TGTGCCAGCAGCGTATTAAGCGGCCAGAACACCGGGGAGCTGTTTTTT. As protein: CASSVLSGQNTGELFF.

The gene calls are TRBV4-1 and TRBJ2-2; no clear D gene. The CDR3 is 14 residues long. Germline CDR1 MGHRA, CDR2 YSYEKL. Trimming left V 1 base short and J 0 bases short, with 3 bases between. CDR3 loop: CASSQVANTGELFF. Here the CDR3 DNA reads TGCGCCAGCAGCCAAGTGGCGAACACCGGGGAGCTGTTTTTT.

The chain links TRBV4-3 to TRBJ1-4; perhaps TRBD1 as D (6 bases). This CDR3 has 15 residues. CDR1 and CDR2 (germline): LGHNA, YSLEER. Trimming removed 0 bases from V and 7 bases from J, with 12 bases in between. The CDR3 DNA follows: TGCGCCAGCAGCCAAGAAGGGGGACGAGGTGAAAAACTGTTTTTT. Translated, it gives CASSQEGGRGEKLFF.

CDR3 nucleotide sequence: TGTGCCAGCAGCTTGGCAGCGGGAGCGATAAGGGGGACAGATACGCAGTATTTT. Translation gives CASSLAAGAIRGTDTQYF. The chain uses TRBV5-4 and TRBJ2-3, with 8 bases aligning to TRBD2. Germline V gene lookup returns CDR1 SGHNT and CDR2 YYREEE (reference sequence). The CDR3 is 18 residues long. The V segment lost 0 bases and the J segment 3 bases; nucleotides outside the gene matches: 12.

This chain uses TRBV11-3 with TRBJ2-1; the D gene could be TRBD1 or TRBD2 (5 bases each). Germline lookup yields CDR1 SGHNT and CDR2 YENEEA. This CDR3 comprises 14 residues. The germline V and J ends were trimmed by 5 bases and 6 bases, with 14 bases remaining between them. The CDR3 reads CASSPSSGTNEQFF. The CDR3 bases are TGTGCCAGCAGCCCATCCTCAGGGACCAATGAGCAGTTCTTC.

The chain joins TRBV6-1 to TRBJ1-1; D not certain. This CDR3 is built from 17 residues. Trimming removed 1 base at V and 1 base at J, with 16 bases between. Germline CDR1 MNHNS, CDR2 SASEGT. DNA for the CDR3: TGTGCCAGCAGTGAAGTATTGCCGACTCTCAGGAACACTGAAGCTTTCTTT. Translating it yields CASSEVLPTLRNTEAFF.

The chain employs TRBV7-2 and TRBJ2-1, with TRBD2 matching 7 bases. The CDR3 spans 14 residues. The germline CDR1 and CDR2 sequences are SGHTA and FQGNSA. V dropped 0 bases and J dropped 7; count of bases not matched to a gene: 3. DNA for the CDR3: TGTGCCAGCAGCTTAGCGGGAGGGCTAAATGAGCAGTTCTTC. It is translated as CASSLAGGLNEQFF.

This chain links TRBV11-2 with TRBJ2-5, with TRBD2 as a possible D gene (7 bases). The V gene's germline CDR1 is SGHAT and CDR2 FQNNGV. Trimming took off 5 bases at V and 5 bases at J, with 21 bases between the two ends. The CDR3 loop spans 16 amino acids. The DNA of the CDR3 is TGTGCCAGCAGCCGAAGCACCGGGGCGGGGGCGGAGACCCAGTACTTC. Translation: CASSRSTGAGAETQYF.